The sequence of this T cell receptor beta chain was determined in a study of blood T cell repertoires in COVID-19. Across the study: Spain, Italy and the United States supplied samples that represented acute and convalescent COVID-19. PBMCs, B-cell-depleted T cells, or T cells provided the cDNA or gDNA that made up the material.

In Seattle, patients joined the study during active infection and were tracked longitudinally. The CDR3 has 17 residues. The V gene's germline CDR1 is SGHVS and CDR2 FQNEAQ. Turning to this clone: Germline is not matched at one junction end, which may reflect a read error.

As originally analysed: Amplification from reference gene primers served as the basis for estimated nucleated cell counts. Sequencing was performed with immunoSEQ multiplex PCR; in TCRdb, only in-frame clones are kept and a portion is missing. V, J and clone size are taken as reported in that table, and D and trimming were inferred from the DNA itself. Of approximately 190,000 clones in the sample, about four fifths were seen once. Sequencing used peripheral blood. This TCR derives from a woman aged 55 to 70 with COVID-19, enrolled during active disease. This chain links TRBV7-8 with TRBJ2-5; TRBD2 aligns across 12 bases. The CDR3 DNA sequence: TGTGCCAGCAGCTTGACTAGCGGGAGAGGGGGAAGAGAGCCCCAGTACTTC. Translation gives CASSLTSGRGGREPQYF.